This entry lists 4 T cell receptor beta chains sequenced from one sample in a study of Graves' ophthalmopathy and Graves' hyperthyroidism. CDR3 regions of TCR beta were amplified from RNA transcripts. RT-PCR was first run with HTBI primers, then multiplex PCR in a second round. TCRdb reprocessed the multiplex PCR reads with MiXCR, giving one entry per CDR3 protein. This table has about 400,000 distinct CDR3 sequences, around 18% appearing once. The sample comprised peripheral blood. The origin of the receptors is a woman between 18 and 29 years old with Graves' ophthalmopathy.

This clonotype was counted ten times or more. The chain combines TRBV6-1 with TRBJ2-7, with D perhaps TRBD1 or TRBD2 (5 bases each). The length of the CDR3 is 16 residues. Germline V gene lookup returns CDR1 MNHNS and CDR2 SASEGT. V was pared by 5 bases and J by 3 bases, with 20 bases between. The CDR3 DNA reads as TGTGCCAGCAGTCCGCTCCTGGGACCCGAGAGCTACGAGCAGTACTTC. Protein: CASSPLLGPESYEQYF.

This clonotype was seen once. J is TRBJ2-5 and V is TRBV12-3 or TRBV12-4, with D possibly TRBD2 on 5 matching bases. The V and J ends lost 6 bases and 9 bases respectively, with 23 bases between them. This CDR3 has 15 amino acids. The CDR3 nucleotides are TGTGCCAGCAGCGTAGCTTCGGAGGAGGTAGGATCCCAGTACTTC. This translates into CASSVASEEVGSQYF.

This clonotype was detected ten times or more. The V gene is TRBV6-2 or TRBV6-3, the J gene TRBJ2-2, with a possible D match to TRBD2 (6 bases). CDR3 length: 14 residues. Germline assignment: CDR1 MNHEY and CDR2 SVGEGT. Trimming removed 9 bases at V and 7 bases at J, with 18 bases between. In DNA, the CDR3 is TGTGCCAGTCAAAAGCGGGTCGAGGTCGGGGAGCTGTTTTTT. Protein sequence: CASQKRVEVGELFF.

This chain joins TRBV28 and TRBJ1-2; possible D gene TRBD1, 5 bases. CDR3 length equals 13 residues. V dropped 4 bases and J dropped 4 bases, with 10 bases sitting between them. Germline V gene sequence: CDR1 MDHEN, CDR2 SYDVKM. The CDR3: CASSWAGTYGYTF. The CDR3, as DNA: TGTGCCAGCAGTTGGGCCGGGACCTATGGCTACACCTTC.